This TCR beta chain was obtained from a study of blood T cells in healthy people across ages (dated by TCRdb to between 2014 and 2016). For context, the study as a whole: In model experiments, template switching captured roughly one uniquely barcoded TCR beta cDNA molecule for every two T cells. Age-related changes in TCR beta repertoire diversity were measured in the study by deep sequencing normalized with unique cDNA molecular identifiers. The donors were divided into four age groups: young (average around 15 years), middle-aged (almost 40), aged (62) and long-lived (around 80). To avoid experimental bias, donors of different ages were randomly spread across the sequencing lanes. For two donors (one aged 18 to 29 and one aged 80 or older), the study analyzed two additional independent replicas of 1 million unique cDNA reads from the same blood draw. The paper as a whole reports these results and caveats: Observed TCR beta diversity per million T cells fell roughly linearly with age, and a significant reduction was already apparent by age roughly 40. Compared with the aged group, the long-lived group had more naive CD4+ T cells, fewer expanded clones and increased TCR diversity, a pattern suggesting age selection. The percentage of naive T cells measured by flow cytometry correlated strongly with observed TCR beta diversity. Bulk unsorted PBMC profiling prevented conclusive comparison of naive and antigen-experienced compartments. Because donor CMV infection status was unknown, age-related changes in expanded clonotypes were potentially confounded. Estimates of total diversity based on one million sequenced T cells were regarded as lower bounds and as underestimates.

Library generation was performed with 5' RACE. Data came from an Illumina HiSeq 2500. A second PCR of about 7 to 12 cycles was performed with a sample-barcoded 5' primer and a J-beta primer mix. A template-switch 5' adaptor carrying 12 random nucleotides introduced a unique molecular identifier onto each TCR beta cDNA molecule. At least 2.5 million CDR3-containing paired-end reads were obtained from each sample. First-strand cDNA synthesis was performed from all RNA using the Mint cDNA synthesis kit, with priming by a TRBC-specific oligonucleotide. All cDNA was treated with uracil-DNA glycosylase and then went through a first 18-cycle PCR with the universal primers M1SS and BC2_uni_R. On the authors' methods: Normalization of each sample was performed by random selection of 1 million high-quality reads, each carrying a distinct molecular identifier. Reads sharing molecular identifiers were discarded rather than binned into consensus sequences. CDR3 identification, clonotype clustering and error correction used MiTCR with a Q25 quality threshold and the strictest error-elimination algorithm. A nonparametric unseen species model with Euler transformation was used to estimate lower-bound total TCR beta diversity. Starting from the raw public reads, TCRdb applied fastp trimming at Q25, assembled clones with MiXCR and retained in-frame beta chains. Rows are unified per CDR3 protein, each entry keeping the most common DNA and genes. What appears here as the V and J calls and clone size reflects TCRdb's work, not the paper's. For this sample there are 1.5 million to 2 million distinct CDR3 sequences; 40% to 55% appear just once. The ten largest clones represent less than 2.5% of the sample.

Donors were about 36 systemically healthy Caucasian individuals from Russia aged 6 to 90 years. Each donor gave about 9.7 milliliters of peripheral blood, drawn into EDTA-treated Vacutainer tubes. Ficoll-Paque density-gradient centrifugation was used to isolate PBMCs, with at least 7 million per sample. Trizol reagent was used to extract total RNA from the PBMCs, yielding at least 6 micrograms per sample. Naive CD45RAhigh/CD27high T cell percentages were measured by flow cytometry on a PBMC aliquot from every donor. Concerning this clonotype itself: There is no known antigen for this receptor. No much larger clone is present one base from it, and per-base qualities are unavailable.

This clonotype was obtained from a middle-aged woman in good health. Sequenced sample: blood.

The bases read TGTGCCAGCAGTTACCGGGGACAGGGGAACTACGAGCAGTACTTC. Protein translation: CASSYRGQGNYEQYF. The V gene is TRBV6-2 or TRBV6-3 and the J gene is TRBJ2-5; the junction holds 10 bases that match TRBD1. The J call may not be correct, given that the DNA end is closer to TRBJ2-7. The CDR3 contains 15 residues, cysteine and phenylalanine counted. Of the read, only the CDR3 DNA is kept; its 45 bases are in frame from base 1. Per the germline V gene, MNHEY is the CDR1 and SVGEGT is the CDR2.